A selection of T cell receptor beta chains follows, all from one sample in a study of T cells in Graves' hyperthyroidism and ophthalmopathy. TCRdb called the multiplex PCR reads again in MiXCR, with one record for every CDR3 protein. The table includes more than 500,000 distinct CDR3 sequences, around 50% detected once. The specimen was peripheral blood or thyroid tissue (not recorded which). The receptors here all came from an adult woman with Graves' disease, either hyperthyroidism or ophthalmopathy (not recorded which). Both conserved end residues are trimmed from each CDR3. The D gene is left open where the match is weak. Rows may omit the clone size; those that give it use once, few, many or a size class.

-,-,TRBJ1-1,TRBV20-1,SASVVAGGAF
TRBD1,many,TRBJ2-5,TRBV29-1,SAAAGTAQETQY
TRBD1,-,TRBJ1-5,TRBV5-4,ASSLDEGATYEH
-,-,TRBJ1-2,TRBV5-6,ASSLVDTYYGYT
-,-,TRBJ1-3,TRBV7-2,ASSLSGLATIY
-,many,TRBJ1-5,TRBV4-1,ASSQAREGLGQPQH
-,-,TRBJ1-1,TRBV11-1,ASSLAGTRRNTEAF
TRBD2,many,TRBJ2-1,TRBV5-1,ASSLPRLAQLNEQF
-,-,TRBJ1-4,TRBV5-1,ASSFTGEGLREKLF
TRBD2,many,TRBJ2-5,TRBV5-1,ASSLGSGSETQY
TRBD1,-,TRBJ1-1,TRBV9,ASGRGPDTEAF
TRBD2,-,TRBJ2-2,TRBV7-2,ASSLRRLWTSGSGGTGELF
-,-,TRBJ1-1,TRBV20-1,SARREGAEAF
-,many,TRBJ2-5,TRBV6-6,ASSPADIPRETQY
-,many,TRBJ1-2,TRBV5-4,ASSLALATNYGYT
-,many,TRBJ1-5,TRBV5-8,ASSLAVDSNQPQH
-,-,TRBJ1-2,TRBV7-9,AVPVFGGASYGYT
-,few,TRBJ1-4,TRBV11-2,ASSQGFSGDGKLF
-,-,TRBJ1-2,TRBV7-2,ASSLIRTVSGYT
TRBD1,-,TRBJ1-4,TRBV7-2,ASSPSLGTGNEKLF
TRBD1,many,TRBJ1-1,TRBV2,ASRGTGGLGTEAF
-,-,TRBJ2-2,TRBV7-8,ASSPISGNTGELF
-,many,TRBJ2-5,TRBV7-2,ASSLYSGGETQY
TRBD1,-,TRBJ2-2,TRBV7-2,ASSSSGQGFGGELF